One and the same sample provided the 21 T cell receptor beta chains below, sequenced in a study of blood T cell repertoires in COVID-19. The assay was immunoSEQ multiplex PCR, and TCRdb's table has in-frame clones only and misses some. Of about 270,000 clones listed, 85% to 90% are singletons. The sample comprised peripheral blood. Receptors originate from a woman in her twenties or thirties with COVID-19, enrolled during active disease.

The V call is TRBV29-1, the J call TRBJ2-3; D is perhaps TRBD1 (5 bases). Trimming removed 6 bases at V and 3 bases at J, with 13 bases between. Germline loops: CDR1 SQVTM, CDR2 ANQGSEA. This CDR3 spans 13 amino acids. The CDR3 reads CSVMLQATDTQYF. The CDR3 nucleotides read TGCAGCGTGATGCTACAGGCGACAGATACGCAGTATTTT.

This sequence joins TRBV18 and TRBJ1-1; 8 bases map to TRBD1. Germline V CDR1 and CDR2: KGHSH, LQKENI. The CDR3 extends over 13 amino acids. Losses at the gene ends were 7 bases for V and 1 base for J; bases not matched to a gene: 2. CDR3 region: CASLGTGNTEAFF. The CDR3 DNA reads TGTGCCAGCTTAGGGACAGGGAACACTGAAGCTTTCTTT.

V usage is TRBV24-1 and J usage is TRBJ1-5, with D tentatively TRBD1 (6 bases). Per germline, CDR1 KGHDR and CDR2 SFDVKD. This CDR3 has 14 amino acids. Trimming stripped 3 bases from V and 7 bases from J, with 12 bases between. CDR3 coding DNA: TGTGCCACCAGTGATCCCTCCGGACAGCAGCCCCAGCATTTT. It yields the protein CATSDPSGQQPQHF.

V is TRBV7-9 and J is TRBJ1-2, with TRBD1 matching over 8 bases. V lost 1 base and J lost 6; bases outside the gene matches: 7. The CDR3 extends over 15 amino acids. Germline-derived CDR1 and CDR2 are SEHNR and FQNEAQ (reference sequence). CDR3 protein: CASSLGFGQGHGYTF. The CDR3 DNA sequence: TGTGCCAGCAGCTTAGGATTTGGACAGGGCCATGGCTACACCTTC.

This rearrangement joins TRBV28 to TRBJ1-2; 10 bases fit TRBD1. Germline CDR1 MDHEN, CDR2 SYDVKM. V was clipped by 3 bases and J by 2 bases; unmatched bases: 0. The CDR3 runs to 14 residues. The CDR3 bases are TGTGCCAGCAGTTTGACAGGGGGCAACTATGGCTACACCTTC. This gives the protein CASSLTGGNYGYTF.

The rearrangement links TRBV24-1 to TRBJ2-2; TRBD2 matches 12 bases. This CDR3 is built from 20 residues. Germline V gene sequence: CDR1 KGHDR, CDR2 SFDVKD. The V and J ends lost 3 bases and 3 bases, in that order; junction bases with no gene match: 13. CDR3 bases: TGTGCCACCAGTGATCTCCGACAGGGGAGACTAGCGGGGGACACCGGGGAGCTGTTTTTT. Amino acids: CATSDLRQGRLAGDTGELFF.

This clone has just a few counts. The chain couples TRBV24-1 to TRBJ2-1; 15 bases are shared with TRBD2. Losses at the gene ends were 3 bases for V and 6 bases for J; bases not matched to a gene: 14. Looked up from germline, CDR1 is KGHDR and CDR2 is SFDVKD. This CDR3 has 20 amino acids. The CDR3 DNA sequence: TGTGCCACCAGTGATCCTACCTTTGGACTAGCGGGGGGGGCCCTCAATGAGCAGTTCTTC. It specifies CATSDPTFGLAGGALNEQFF.

V is TRBV18 and J is TRBJ1-1; 12 nucleotides line up with TRBD1. CDR1 and CDR2 from the germline V gene are KGHSH and LQKENI. This CDR3 has 13 amino acids. The ends lost 6 bases at V and 4 bases at J; junction bases unmatched: 0. Here the CDR3 reads CASSGQGATEAFF. The CDR3 region has the DNA TGTGCCAGCTCGGGACAGGGGGCCACTGAAGCTTTCTTT.

This clone was detected a few times. CDR3 DNA sequence: TGTGCCAGCAGCCAACAGGGGGCCGGTTGGACCCAGTACTTC. This sequence encodes CASSQQGAGWTQYF. V and J are TRBV28 and TRBJ2-5; TRBD1 matches 9 bases. Germline CDR1 and CDR2: MDHEN and SYDVKM. After removal of 6 bases from V and 7 bases from J, the junction contained 9 bases not matched to a gene. This CDR3 comprises 14 residues.

The genes are TRBV10-2 and TRBJ2-7; D may be TRBD2 (5 bases). This CDR3 is 13 amino acids long. Germline V gene lookup returns CDR1 WSHSY and CDR2 SAAADI. Deletions cut 10 bases from V and 2 bases from J, with 15 bases between. The CDR3, as DNA: TGCGCCACGTTCGAGGGTACCCCCTACGAGCAGTACTTC. This gives the protein CATFEGTPYEQYF.

The V gene is TRBV7-9, the J gene TRBJ2-2; 12 bases fit TRBD2. Germline loops: CDR1 SEHNR, CDR2 FQNEAQ (reference sequence). CDR3 size: 16 residues. V trimming: 3 bases; J trimming: 12 bases; junction bases outside the gene matches: 11. Written as DNA, the CDR3 is TGTGCCAGCAGCTTCTCGACTAGCGGGGGCACGGATAAGCTGTTTTTT. This translates into CASSFSTSGGTDKLFF.

V is TRBV5-1 and J is TRBJ2-1; 9 nucleotides align to TRBD2. Germline lookup yields CDR1 SGHRS and CDR2 YFSETQ. This CDR3 is built from 15 residues. Trimming took 0 bases from V and 6 from J; bases not matched to a gene: 4. The DNA for the CDR3 is TGCGCCAGCAGCTTGGTGGCGGGGGGGCTCAATGAGCAGTTCTTC. It codes for CASSLVAGGLNEQFF.

This chain links TRBV10-3 with TRBJ2-1; 9 nucleotides align to TRBD1. CDR1 is ENHRY and CDR2 is SYGVKD in the germline V gene. The V and J ends lost 3 bases and 4 bases, in that order; junction bases with no gene match: 4. This CDR3 spans 15 amino acids. The CDR3 DNA reads TGTGCCATCAGTGATCCGGGACAGGGATACAATGAGCAGTTCTTC. It specifies CAISDPGQGYNEQFF.

This clone occurred once. This rearrangement joins TRBV28 to TRBJ2-7; 7 nucleotides match TRBD2. The CDR3 is made up of 17 amino acids. Germline CDR1 is MDHEN and CDR2 is SYDVKM. Trimming cost V 3 bases and J 6 bases; bases outside gene matches: 17. CDR3 coding DNA: TGTGCCAGCAGTTTGCATGGGGAGGGTTCAGTGGCGAGCGAGCAGTACTTC. Translated, it gives CASSLHGEGSVASEQYF.

The chain is built from TRBV27 and TRBJ2-3; TRBD2 matches at 11 bases. The trim removed 6 bases at V and 2 bases at J, leaving 4 bases unmatched. CDR1 is MNHEY and CDR2 is SMNVEV in the germline V gene (reference sequence). The CDR3 has 15 amino acids. CDR3 in amino acids: CASRPLAGATDTQYF. CDR3 coding DNA: TGTGCCAGCAGGCCACTAGCGGGGGCCACAGATACGCAGTATTTT.

This chain joins TRBV18 and TRBJ1-2, with D unclear. V lost 3 bases, J lost 8 bases, and 10 bases lay in between. This CDR3 is built from 12 residues. Germline CDR1 is KGHSH and CDR2 is LQKENI. The CDR3 coding sequence is TGTGCCAGCTCACCCGGTGAGAGCGGCTACACCTTC. Its protein is CASSPGESGYTF. The full variable domain, in which reference TRBV18 and TRBJ1-2 provide the parts outside the CDR3, is NAGVMQNPRHLVRRRGQEARLRCSPMKGHSHVYWYRQLPEEGLKFMVYLQKENIIDESGMPKERFSAEFPKEGPSILRIQQVVRGDSAAYFCASSPGESGYTFGSGTRLTVV.

The chain employs TRBV5-1 and TRBJ2-5; 7 bases line up with TRBD2. The CDR3 is 17 residues long. Germline V gene lookup returns CDR1 SGHRS and CDR2 YFSETQ. Trimming took 0 bases from V and 0 from J; bases not matched to a gene: 8. The CDR3 protein is CASSLAPWGGYQETQYF. CDR3 coding DNA: TGCGCCAGCAGCTTGGCCCCGTGGGGGGGATACCAAGAGACCCAGTACTTC. The complete variable domain, with remaining parts taken from reference TRBV5-1 and TRBJ2-5, reads KAGVTQTPRYLIKTRGQQVTLSCSPISGHRSVSWYQQTPGQGLQFLFEYFSETQRNKGNFPGRFSGRQFSNSRSEMNVSTLELGDSALYLCASSLAPWGGYQETQYFGPGTRLLVL.

V usage is TRBV19 and J usage is TRBJ1-1, with a tentative D call TRBD1 (5 bases). Germline V CDR1 and CDR2: LNHDA, SQIVND (reference sequence). Trimming removed 7 bases at V and 4 bases at J, with 22 bases between. The CDR3 spans 16 residues. The CDR3: CASTHPAEGLATEAFF. CDR3 nucleotide sequence: TGTGCCAGTACCCACCCGGCGGAGGGGCTCGCCACTGAAGCTTTCTTT. Full variable domain (missing parts from reference TRBV19 and TRBJ1-1): DGGITQSPKYLFRKEGQNVTLSCEQNLNHDAMYWYRQDPGQGLRLIYYSQIVNDFQKGDIAEGYSVSREKKESFPLTVTSAQKNPTAFYLCASTHPAEGLATEAFFGQGTRLTVV.

V usage is TRBV7-8 and J usage is TRBJ1-2, with TRBD1 identical over 9 bases. Germline CDR1 is SGHVS and CDR2 is FQNEAQ. CDR3 size: 14 residues. With 4 bases clipped from V and 6 bases from J, the junction kept 6 bases outside the gene matches. In DNA form, the CDR3 reads TGTGCCAGCAGCTCCCGGGACAGGGTAAATGGCTACACCTTC. This translates into CASSSRDRVNGYTF.

The chain couples TRBV18 to TRBJ2-5, with TRBD2 matching 8 bases. V was clipped by 3 bases and J by 4 bases; unmatched bases: 10. The CDR3 totals 16 residues. Germline V lookup: CDR1 KGHSH, CDR2 LQKENI. The CDR3 DNA reads as TGTGCCAGCTCACCGGCCCGGGGGGGCGTAGGAGAGACCCAGTACTTC. Translation gives CASSPARGGVGETQYF.

The chain recombines TRBV19 with TRBJ1-2, with 8 bases matching TRBD1. This CDR3 is 14 amino acids long. CDR1 is LNHDA, CDR2 SQIVND, per germline (reference sequence). After removal of 4 bases from V and 3 bases from J, the junction contained 4 bases not matched to a gene. Here the CDR3 reads CASSRAGGDYGYTF. For the CDR3, the DNA is TGTGCCAGTAGTAGGGCAGGGGGCGACTATGGCTACACCTTC.